Listed below are T cell receptor beta chains from one sample, sequenced in a study of blood T cell repertoires in COVID-19. Method: immunoSEQ multiplex PCR; TCRdb's copy keeps in-frame clones and lacks some. The table has more than 75,000 clones, around 90% seen once. Sample: peripheral blood. These receptors all stem from a man aged 50 to 59 with acute or convalescent COVID-19. Both conserved end residues are part of each CDR3. The D gene is left open where the match is weak. The listing skips clone size in some rows; elsewhere it reads once, few, many or a size class.

v_gene	d_gene	j_gene	abundance	CDR3aa	CDR3nt
TRBV18	TRBD2	TRBJ2-7	-	CASSPEASGKEQYF	TGTGCCAGCTCACCCGAGGCTAGCGGTAAGGAGCAGTACTTC
TRBV7-2	TRBD1	TRBJ2-2	-	CASSFRQGAGELFF	TGTGCCAGCAGCTTTCGACAGGGCGCCGGGGAGCTGTTTTTT
TRBV5-6	-	TRBJ1-1	-	CASSLLSSLPEAFF	TGTGCCAGCAGCTTGCTTAGTTCGTTGCCTGAAGCTTTCTTT
TRBV6-5	-	TRBJ2-5	-	CASSYSLQGETQYF	TGTGCCAGCAGTTACTCGCTACAGGGAGAGACCCAGTACTTC
TRBV6-1	TRBD1	TRBJ1-2	-	CASTSGGNYGYTF	TGTGCCAGCACCTCAGGGGGAAACTATGGCTACACCTTC
TRBV11-2	TRBD1	TRBJ1-1	few	CASSLDRDHEAFF	TGTGCCAGCAGCTTGGACAGGGACCATGAAGCTTTCTTT
TRBV3-1/TRBV3-2	-	TRBJ1-5	-	CASSQGGNQPQHF	TGTGCCAGCAGCCAGGGAGGCAATCAGCCCCAGCATTTT
TRBV19	-	TRBJ1-2	-	CASSPSRAPNYGYTF	TGTGCCAGTAGTCCCAGCAGGGCCCCTAACTATGGCTACACCTTC
TRBV11-3	TRBD2	TRBJ2-1	-	CASSTRRGVTEQFF	TGTGCCAGCAGCACCCGGCGGGGGGTAACTGAGCAGTTCTTC
TRBV18	-	TRBJ2-2	-	CASSPVGGQVGTGELFF	TGTGCCAGCTCACCCGTGGGAGGACAGGTTGGCACCGGGGAGCTGTTTTTT
TRBV19	TRBD2	TRBJ2-1	-	CATTGDYYNEQFF	TGTGCCACCACCGGGGACTATTACAATGAGCAGTTCTTC
TRBV4-3	TRBD2	TRBJ2-1	once	CASSPASGTYNEQFF	TGCGCCAGCAGCCCGGCTAGCGGGACCTACAATGAGCAGTTCTTC
TRBV6-5	-	TRBJ1-4	-	CASTTTGHLWEKLFF	TGTGCCAGCACGACCACAGGGCACTTGTGGGAAAAACTGTTTTTT
TRBV5-1	-	TRBJ1-1	-	CASSLLFDTEAFF	TGCGCCAGCAGCTTGTTGTTCGACACTGAAGCTTTCTTT
TRBV7-6	TRBD1	TRBJ1-2	-	CASSPRDREDYGYTF	TGTGCCAGCAGCCCGCGGGACAGGGAGGACTATGGCTACACCTTC
TRBV4-1	-	TRBJ1-5	-	CASSPQTGNSNQPQHF	TGCGCCAGCAGCCCCCAGACAGGCAATAGCAATCAGCCCCAGCATTTT
TRBV25-1	TRBD2	TRBJ2-7	-	CASSDSGRIYEQYF	TGTGCCAGCAGTGACAGCGGGAGGATCTACGAGCAGTACTTC
TRBV5-4	-	TRBJ2-1	-	CASSLGRWAYNEQFF	TGTGCCAGCAGCCTGGGGCGGTGGGCCTACAATGAGCAGTTCTTC
TRBV7-2	-	TRBJ2-1	-	CASSLLSGRMGNEQFF	TGTGCCAGCAGCTTATTGTCCGGGAGAATGGGTAATGAGCAGTTCTTC
TRBV5-6	-	TRBJ2-1	once	CASSLLVAASYNEQFF	TGTGCCAGCAGCTTGCTCGTAGCGGCCTCCTACAATGAGCAGTTCTTC
TRBV11-2	-	TRBJ2-5	-	CASSLGFRETQYF	TGTGCCAGCAGCTTAGGGTTCAGAGAGACCCAGTACTTC
TRBV5-1	-	TRBJ2-7	-	CASSPGSGVYEQYF	TGCGCCAGCAGCCCGGGATCAGGGGTCTACGAGCAGTACTTC
TRBV19	-	TRBJ2-5	-	CASSKDRQETQYF	TGTGCCAGTAGTAAGGACAGACAAGAGACCCAGTACTTC
TRBV19	TRBD1	TRBJ2-1	-	CASSPGQGSHNEQFF	TGTGCCAGTAGTCCCGGACAGGGGTCCCACAATGAGCAGTTCTTC
TRBV11-2	-	TRBJ2-3	-	CASSLVGGRGTDTQYF	TGTGCCAGCAGCCTAGTCGGGGGTAGAGGCACAGATACGCAGTATTTT
TRBV5-1	-	TRBJ1-2	-	CASSLAGDYGYTF	TGCGCCAGCAGCTTGGCGGGGGACTATGGCTACACCTTC
TRBV27	-	TRBJ1-5	-	CASSLGAVSNQPQHF	TGTGCCAGCAGTTTAGGGGCGGTGAGCAATCAGCCCCAGCATTTT
TRBV4-1	TRBD2	TRBJ2-1	-	CASSQGLLAGGPRTYNEQFF	TGCGCCAGCAGCCAAGGTTTACTAGCGGGAGGGCCGCGCACCTACAATGAGCAGTTCTTC
TRBV28	-	TRBJ2-2	-	CASSLFAKGRGAGELFF	TGTGCCAGCAGTTTATTTGCGAAGGGGCGCGGGGCCGGGGAGCTGTTTTTT
TRBV9	TRBD2	TRBJ2-1	-	CASSPIAGEYNEQFF	TGTGCCAGCAGCCCTATAGCGGGAGAGTACAATGAGCAGTTCTTC
TRBV5-1	-	TRBJ1-6	-	CASSPGWNRDNSPLHF	TGCGCCAGCAGCCCCGGGTGGAACAGGGATAATTCACCCCTCCACTTT
TRBV5-1	-	TRBJ2-5	-	CASSLVRAQETQYF	TGCGCCAGCAGCTTGGTCAGGGCCCAAGAGACCCAGTACTTC
TRBV27	TRBD1	TRBJ2-1	-	CASSSIRGRPYEQFF	TGTGCCAGCAGCTCAATCAGGGGGCGTCCGTATGAGCAGTTCTTC
TRBV2	TRBD1	TRBJ2-2	-	CASRGTDVTGELFF	TGTGCCAGCAGGGGGACAGACGTCACCGGGGAGCTGTTTTTT
TRBV18	-	TRBJ2-5	-	CASSPGRAETQYF	TGTGCCAGCTCACCCGGCCGAGCGGAGACCCAGTACTTC
TRBV7-8	TRBD1	TRBJ1-6	-	CASRPQGDSPLHF	TGTGCCAGCAGGCCCCAGGGGGATTCACCCCTCCACTTT
TRBV5-1	TRBD1	TRBJ2-3	-	CASSSGQGDTQYF	TGCGCCAGCAGCTCGGGACAGGGAGATACGCAGTATTTT
TRBV6-5	-	TRBJ1-3	once	CASSAGGVGNTIYF	TGTGCCAGCAGCGCGGGGGGCGTCGGAAACACCATATATTTT
TRBV6-5	-	TRBJ2-2	once	CASRGRKSTGELFF	TGTGCCAGCAGGGGGCGTAAGAGCACCGGGGAGCTGTTTTTT
TRBV19	-	TRBJ2-7	-	CASKEGSSYEQYF	TGTGCCAGTAAAGAGGGCAGCTCCTACGAGCAGTACTTC
TRBV5-5	TRBD1	TRBJ1-2	-	CASRNPGTVNYGYTF	TGTGCCAGCAGGAACCCTGGGACAGTTAACTATGGCTACACCTTC
TRBV29-1	-	TRBJ1-4	-	CSVRISEKLFF	TGCAGCGTCAGGATTAGTGAAAAACTGTTTTTT
TRBV5-5	TRBD1	TRBJ1-5	-	CASSLGWDSGGQHF	TGTGCCAGCAGCTTGGGGTGGGACAGTGGCGGCCAGCATTTT
TRBV5-4	-	TRBJ2-7	-	CASRASGDDEQYF	TGTGCCAGCAGGGCGTCAGGGGATGACGAGCAGTACTTC
TRBV6-4	TRBD1	TRBJ1-4	-	CASSRDRDEKLFF	TGTGCCAGCAGCCGGGACAGAGATGAAAAACTGTTTTTT
TRBV7-2	TRBD2	TRBJ2-1	-	CASSLVLAGGHNEQFF	TGTGCCAGCAGCTTAGTACTAGCGGGGGGACACAATGAGCAGTTCTTC
TRBV7-2	TRBD1	TRBJ2-1	-	CASSQPGQGLDEQFF	TGTGCCAGCAGCCAACCGGGACAGGGTTTAGATGAGCAGTTCTTC
TRBV5-1	TRBD2	TRBJ2-1	few	CASSRNLNLGTKLFF	TGCGCCAGCAGCCGGAACCTAAACCTCGGGACTAAACTCTTCTTC